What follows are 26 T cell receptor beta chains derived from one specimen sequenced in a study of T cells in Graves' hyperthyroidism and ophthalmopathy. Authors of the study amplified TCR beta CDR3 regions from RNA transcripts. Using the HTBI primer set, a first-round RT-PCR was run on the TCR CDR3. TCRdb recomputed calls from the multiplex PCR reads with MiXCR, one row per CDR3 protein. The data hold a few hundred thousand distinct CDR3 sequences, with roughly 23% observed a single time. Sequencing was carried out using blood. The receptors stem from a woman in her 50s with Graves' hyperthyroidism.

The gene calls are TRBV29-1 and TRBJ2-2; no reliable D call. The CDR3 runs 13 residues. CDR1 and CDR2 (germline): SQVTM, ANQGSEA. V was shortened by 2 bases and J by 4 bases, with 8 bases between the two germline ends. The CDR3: CSVEISFTGELFF. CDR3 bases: TGCAGCGTTGAAATCAGTTTCACCGGGGAGCTGTTTTTT.

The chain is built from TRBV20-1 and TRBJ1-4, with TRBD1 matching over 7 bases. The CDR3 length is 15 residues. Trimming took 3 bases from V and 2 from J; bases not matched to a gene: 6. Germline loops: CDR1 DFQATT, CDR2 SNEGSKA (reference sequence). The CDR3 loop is CSARPHRGTNEKLFF. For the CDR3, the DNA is TGCAGTGCTAGGCCCCACAGGGGCACTAATGAAAAACTGTTTTTT.

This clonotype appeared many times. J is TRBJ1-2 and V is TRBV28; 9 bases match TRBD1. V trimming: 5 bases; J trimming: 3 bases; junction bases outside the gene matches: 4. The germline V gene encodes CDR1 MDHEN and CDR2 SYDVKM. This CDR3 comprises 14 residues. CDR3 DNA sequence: TGTGCCAGCAGTCCGGGACAGGGCCACTATGGCTACACCTTC. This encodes CASSPGQGHYGYTF.

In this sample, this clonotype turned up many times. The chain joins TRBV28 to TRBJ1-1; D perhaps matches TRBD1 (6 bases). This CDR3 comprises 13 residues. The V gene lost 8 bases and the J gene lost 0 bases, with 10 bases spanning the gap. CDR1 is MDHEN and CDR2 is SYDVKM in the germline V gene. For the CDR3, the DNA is TGTGCCAGCCACAGGGAGGTGAACACTGAAGCTTTCTTT. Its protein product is CASHREVNTEAFF.

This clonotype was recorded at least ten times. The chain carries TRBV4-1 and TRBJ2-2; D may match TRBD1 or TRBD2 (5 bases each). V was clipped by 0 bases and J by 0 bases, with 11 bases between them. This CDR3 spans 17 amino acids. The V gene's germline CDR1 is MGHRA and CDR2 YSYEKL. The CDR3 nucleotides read TGCGCCAGCAGCCAAGAATTGGGACCGCCGAACACCGGGGAGCTGTTTTTT. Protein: CASSQELGPPNTGELFF.

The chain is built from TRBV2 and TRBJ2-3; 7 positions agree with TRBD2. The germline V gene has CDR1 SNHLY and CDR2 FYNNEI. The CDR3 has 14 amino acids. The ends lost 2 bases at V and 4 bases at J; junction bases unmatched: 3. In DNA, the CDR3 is TGTGCCAGCAGTGAATTGCTAGCGGCAGATACGCAGTATTTT. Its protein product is CASSELLAADTQYF.

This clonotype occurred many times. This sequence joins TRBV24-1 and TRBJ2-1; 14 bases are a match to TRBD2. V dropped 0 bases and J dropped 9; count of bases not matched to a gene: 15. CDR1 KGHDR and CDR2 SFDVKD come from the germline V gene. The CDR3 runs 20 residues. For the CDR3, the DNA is TGTGCCACCAGTGATTTGTGGACATCCGGGACTAGCGGGAGTACTGGTGAGCAGTTCTTC. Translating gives CATSDLWTSGTSGSTGEQFF.

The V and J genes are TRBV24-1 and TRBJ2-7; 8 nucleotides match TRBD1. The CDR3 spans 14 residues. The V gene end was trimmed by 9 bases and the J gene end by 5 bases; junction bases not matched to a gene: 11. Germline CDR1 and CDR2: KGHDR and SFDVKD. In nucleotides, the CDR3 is TGTGCCACCGCCCCCCGGGACAGGAACAACGAGCAGTACTTC. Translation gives CATAPRDRNNEQYF.

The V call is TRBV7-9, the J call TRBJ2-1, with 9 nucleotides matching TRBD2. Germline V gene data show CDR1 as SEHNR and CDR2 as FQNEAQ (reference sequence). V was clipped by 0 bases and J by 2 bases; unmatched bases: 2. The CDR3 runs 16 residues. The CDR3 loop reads CASSLASSGTYNEQFF. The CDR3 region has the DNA TGTGCCAGCAGCTTAGCGTCTAGCGGGACCTACAATGAGCAGTTCTTC. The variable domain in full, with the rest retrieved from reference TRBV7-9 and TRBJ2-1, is DTGVSQNPRHKITKRGQNVTFRCDPISEHNRLYWYRQTLGQGPEFLTYFQNEAQLEKSRLLSDRFSAERPKGSFSTLEIQRTEQGDSAMYLCASSLASSGTYNEQFFGPGTRLTVL.

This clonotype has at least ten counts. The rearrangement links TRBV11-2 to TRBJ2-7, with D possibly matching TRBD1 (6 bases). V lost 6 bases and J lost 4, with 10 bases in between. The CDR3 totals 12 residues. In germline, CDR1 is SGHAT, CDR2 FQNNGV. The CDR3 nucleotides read TGTGCCAGCAGGCAAACAGGGTACGAGCAGTACTTC. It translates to CASRQTGYEQYF.

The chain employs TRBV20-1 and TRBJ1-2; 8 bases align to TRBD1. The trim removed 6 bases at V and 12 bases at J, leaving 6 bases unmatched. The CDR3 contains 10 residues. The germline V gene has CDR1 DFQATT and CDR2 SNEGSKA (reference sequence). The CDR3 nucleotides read TGCAGTGCCCACAGGGGGAGAAACACCTTC. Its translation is CSAHRGRNTF.

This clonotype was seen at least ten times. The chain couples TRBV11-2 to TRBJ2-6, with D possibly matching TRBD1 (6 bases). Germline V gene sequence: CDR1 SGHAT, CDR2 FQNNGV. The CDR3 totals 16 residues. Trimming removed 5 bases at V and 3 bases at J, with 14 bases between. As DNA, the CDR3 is TGTGCCAGCAGCGTAGTAACAGGGAGTGGGGCCAACGTCCTGACTTTC. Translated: CASSVVTGSGANVLTF. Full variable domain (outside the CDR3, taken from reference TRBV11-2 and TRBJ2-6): EAGVAQSPRYKIIEKRQSVAFWCNPISGHATLYWYQQILGQGPKLLIQFQNNGVVDDSQLPKDRFSAERLKGVDSTLKIQPAKLEDSAVYLCASSVVTGSGANVLTFGAGSRLTVL.

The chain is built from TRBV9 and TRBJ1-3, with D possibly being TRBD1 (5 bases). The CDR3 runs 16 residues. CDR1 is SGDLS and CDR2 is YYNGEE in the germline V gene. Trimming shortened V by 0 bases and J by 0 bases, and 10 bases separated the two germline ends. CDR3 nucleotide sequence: TGTGCCAGCAGCGTAGCTTGGGGGACCTCTGGAAACACCATATATTTT. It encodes CASSVAWGTSGNTIYF.

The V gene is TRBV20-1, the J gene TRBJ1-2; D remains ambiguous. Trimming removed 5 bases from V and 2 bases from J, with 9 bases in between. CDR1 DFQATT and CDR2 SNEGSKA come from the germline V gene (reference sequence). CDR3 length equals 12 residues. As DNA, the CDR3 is TGCAGTGCTGAACAAAAAAACTATGGCTACACCTTC. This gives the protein CSAEQKNYGYTF.

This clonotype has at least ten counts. For the CDR3, the DNA is TGTGCCAGCTCACCAGAACAGGGGAAAGAGACCCAGTACTTC. The encoded protein is CASSPEQGKETQYF. V and J are TRBV18 and TRBJ2-5; the match to TRBD1 covers 7 bases. V trimming: 2 bases; J trimming: 3 bases; junction bases outside the gene matches: 3. The CDR3 spans 14 residues. Germline V gene data show CDR1 as KGHSH and CDR2 as LQKENI.

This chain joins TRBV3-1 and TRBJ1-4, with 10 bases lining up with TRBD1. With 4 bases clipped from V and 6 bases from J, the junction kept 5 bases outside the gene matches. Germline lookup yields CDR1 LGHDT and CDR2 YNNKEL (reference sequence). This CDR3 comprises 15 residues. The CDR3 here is CASSRRTGGDEKLFF. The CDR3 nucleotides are TGTGCCAGCAGCCGGCGGACAGGGGGGGATGAAAAACTGTTTTTT.

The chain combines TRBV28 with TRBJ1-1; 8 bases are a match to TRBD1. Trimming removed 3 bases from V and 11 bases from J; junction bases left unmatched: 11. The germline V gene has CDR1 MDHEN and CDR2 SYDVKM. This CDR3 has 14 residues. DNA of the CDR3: TGTGCCAGCAGTTTTCGACAGGGGATTGAGCGGGCTTTCTTT. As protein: CASSFRQGIERAFF.

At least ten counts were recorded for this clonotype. CDR3 nucleotide sequence: TGTGCCAGCAGTTTCGGGGGAGGGTACCAAGAGACCCAGTACTTC. Amino acids: CASSFGGGYQETQYF. This sequence joins TRBV28 and TRBJ2-5, with TRBD2 matching over 7 bases. Trimming removed 3 bases from V and 0 bases from J; junction bases left unmatched: 4. Germline V gene data show CDR1 as MDHEN and CDR2 as SYDVKM. This CDR3 has 15 amino acids.

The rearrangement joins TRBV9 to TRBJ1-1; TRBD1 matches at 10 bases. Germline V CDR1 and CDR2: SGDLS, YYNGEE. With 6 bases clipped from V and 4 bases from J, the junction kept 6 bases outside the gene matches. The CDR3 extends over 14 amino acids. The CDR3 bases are TGTGCCAGCACCCGACAGGGGGCTAGCACTGAAGCTTTCTTT. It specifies CASTRQGASTEAFF.

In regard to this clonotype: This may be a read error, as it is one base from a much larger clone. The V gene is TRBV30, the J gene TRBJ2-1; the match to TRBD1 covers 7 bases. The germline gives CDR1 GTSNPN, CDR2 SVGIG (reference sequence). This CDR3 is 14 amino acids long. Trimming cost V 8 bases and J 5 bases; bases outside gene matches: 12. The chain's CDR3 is CALHLGGANNEQFF. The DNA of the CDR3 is TGTGCCCTTCATCTAGGGGGCGCGAACAATGAGCAGTTCTTC.

CDR3 sequence (DNA): TGTGCCACCAGACAGGCCGATCAGCCCCAGCATTTT. It specifies CATRQADQPQHF. The chain is built from TRBV15 and TRBJ1-5, with D tentatively TRBD1 (5 bases). Trimming pared 6 bases from V and 5 bases from J, leaving 8 bases between. CDR1 is LNHNV, CDR2 YYDKDF, per germline (reference sequence). This CDR3 has 12 residues. Full variable domain (outside the CDR3, taken from reference TRBV15 and TRBJ1-5): DAMVIQNPRYQVTQFGKPVTLSCSQTLNHNVMYWYQQKSSQAPKLLFHYYDKDFNNEADTPDNFQSRRPNTSFCFLDIRSPGLGDTAMYLCATRQADQPQHFGDGTRLSIL.

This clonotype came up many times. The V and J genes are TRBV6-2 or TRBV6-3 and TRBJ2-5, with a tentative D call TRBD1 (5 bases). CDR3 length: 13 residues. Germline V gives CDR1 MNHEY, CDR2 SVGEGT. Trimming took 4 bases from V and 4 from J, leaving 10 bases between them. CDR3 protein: CASSSPRGETQYF. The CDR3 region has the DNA TGTGCCAGCAGTTCCCCTAGGGGAGAGACCCAGTACTTC.

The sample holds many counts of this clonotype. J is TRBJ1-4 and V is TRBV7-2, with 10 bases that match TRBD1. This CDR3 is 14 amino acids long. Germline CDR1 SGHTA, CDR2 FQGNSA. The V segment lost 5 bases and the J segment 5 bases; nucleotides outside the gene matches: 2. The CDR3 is CASSLGQGNEKLFF. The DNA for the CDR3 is TGTGCCAGCAGCCTGGGACAGGGGAATGAAAAACTGTTTTTT.

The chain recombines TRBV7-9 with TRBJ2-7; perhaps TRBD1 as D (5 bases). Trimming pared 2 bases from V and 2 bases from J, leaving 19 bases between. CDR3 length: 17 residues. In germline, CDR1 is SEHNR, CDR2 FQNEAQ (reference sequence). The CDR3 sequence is CASSLRARDPDPYEQYF. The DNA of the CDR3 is TGTGCCAGCAGCTTAAGGGCCAGGGATCCAGACCCCTACGAGCAGTACTTC.

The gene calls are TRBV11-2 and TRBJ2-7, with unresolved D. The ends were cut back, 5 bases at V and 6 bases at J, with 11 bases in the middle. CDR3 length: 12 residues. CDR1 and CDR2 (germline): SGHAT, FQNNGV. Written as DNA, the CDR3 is TGTGCCAGCAGCCTAAAATGGGGCGAGCAGTACTTC. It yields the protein CASSLKWGEQYF.

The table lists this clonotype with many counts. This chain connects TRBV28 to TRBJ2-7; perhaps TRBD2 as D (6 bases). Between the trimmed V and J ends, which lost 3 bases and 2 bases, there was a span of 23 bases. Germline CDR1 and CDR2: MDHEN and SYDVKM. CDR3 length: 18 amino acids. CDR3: CASSFRLSGLARTYEQYF. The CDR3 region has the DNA TGTGCCAGCAGTTTTAGGCTCTCGGGGCTAGCGCGTACCTACGAGCAGTACTTC.